The entry below gives a single TCR beta chain sequence along with its context. In the original workflow: Amplifying reference gene primers gave estimates of nucleated cell counts. Sequenced by immunoSEQ multiplex PCR; TCRdb stores in-frame clones only, minus some. V, J and clone size derive from that table, while D and trimming were established from the DNA sequence. There are over 100,000 clones in the sample; about 86% occur only once, and roughly 9.1% lies in the top ten. This record comes from a study of blood T cell repertoires in COVID-19. Across the whole study: Collection of acute and convalescent COVID-19 samples took place in the United States, Italy and Spain. T cells, B-cell-depleted T cells, or PBMCs provided the cDNA or gDNA that served as material.

The sequence derives from a woman aged 60-70 years with active or convalescent COVID-19. The sample consisted of peripheral blood.

DNA for the CDR3: TGTGCCAGCTCACAAGGACAGCACAACACTGAAGCTTTCTTT. Residues: CASSQGQHNTEAFF. The rearrangement joins TRBV18 to TRBJ1-1, with TRBD1 as a possible D gene (6 bases). The germline V gene has CDR1 KGHSH and CDR2 LQKENI. V was pared by 4 bases and J by 2 bases, with 11 bases between. The CDR3 length is 14 residues.